The clone carrying this T cell receptor (beta chain) was found a few times. Its antigen is unidentified. This record belongs to a study of T-cell reconstitution after alpha-beta-depleted transplantation in children. General study results and limits: It was newly produced T cells that mostly accounted for T-cell counts and diversity one year after transplant. Day-60 TCRbeta diversity that was high in some patients was derived from surviving recipient T cells and thymic progenitors. Several hundred expanded graft clones reportedly supplied alpha-beta T cells about two months after transplant.

Unique molecular identifiers were built into the TCRbeta library. Via MiXCR, TCRdb re-called the PCR reads, giving one row per CDR3 protein. The data hold 330,000 or so distinct CDR3 sequences, with about 7.3% observed a single time. Germline CDR1 reads SGHRS; CDR2 reads YFSETQ. Losses at the gene ends were 0 bases for V and 6 bases for J; bases not matched to a gene: 9. The CDR3 runs 15 residues. The chain uses TRBV5-1 and TRBJ2-7; 7 nucleotides align to TRBD1. The sequencing used peripheral blood, collected 360 days after TCRalphabeta/CD19-depleted stem cell transplant. The receptor's source is a female patient aged 2 to 10 who had a stem cell transplant for Fanconi anemia, so the T cells may come from the graft donor. The CDR3, as DNA: TGCGCCAGCAGCTTGGACGGCAGGGGGTGGCGCGAGCAGTACTTC. Its protein is CASSLDGRGWREQYF.